The next 8 T cell receptor beta chains were all read from a single sample in a study of cytomegalovirus exposure and HLA in healthy donors (dated by TCRdb to 2015 to 2018). Library generation was performed with the immunoSEQ multiplex PCR assay. For the multiplex PCR, a mixture combining 60 forward primers for TCR Vbeta segments and 13 reverse primers for TCR Jbeta segments was used. Not all clones reach the TCRdb copy of this immuneACCESS table, which keeps in-frame sequences only. Checked studies attribute under half of the gap to unresolved V genes and leave the rest unexplained. Across this sample there are 130,000 to 150,000 clones, with approximately 72% seen only once. Approximately 2.1% of the sample is held by the ten biggest clonotypes. Material: PBMCs. Receptor source: a man in his forties in good health and CMV-seronegative.

The CDR3 region has the DNA TGTGCCAGCAGCTTAGCGCTCGGGGGAAACACCATATATTTT. Protein product: CASSLALGGNTIYF. The chain uses TRBV7-2 and TRBJ1-3, with D unresolved. The V end was cut by 0 bases, the J end by 4 bases, with 7 bases between. CDR1 is SGHTA, CDR2 FQGNSA, per germline. The CDR3 sequence is 14 residues long.

The genes are TRBV5-6 and TRBJ2-2; the match to TRBD1 covers 8 bases. CDR1 is SGHDT, CDR2 YYEEEE, per germline. The CDR3 runs to 15 residues. V was pared by 4 bases and J by 4 bases, with 6 bases of the junction left unmatched. CDR3 sequence: CASSIGQGPTGELFF. The CDR3 DNA reads as TGTGCCAGCAGCATAGGACAGGGACCCACCGGGGAGCTGTTTTTT.

This clone has just a few counts. V is TRBV4-1 and J is TRBJ1-5; D remains ambiguous. The germline V gene has CDR1 MGHRA and CDR2 YSYEKL. CDR3 size: 17 residues. V lost 2 bases, J lost 3 bases, and 17 bases lay in between. CDR3 DNA: TGCGCCAGCAGCCAAATTGCAGGCCCTAGCTTCAATCAGCCCCAGCATTTT. Residues: CASSQIAGPSFNQPQHF.

This chain connects TRBV7-2 to TRBJ1-2; no clear D gene. Germline-derived CDR1 and CDR2 are SGHTA and FQGNSA. V was trimmed by 3 bases and J by 8 bases, leaving 10 bases between them. CDR3 length: 12 residues. The CDR3 DNA sequence: TGTGCCAGCAGCTTTTTTGAGGGAGGCTACACCTTC. This encodes CASSFFEGGYTF.

This chain joins TRBV19 and TRBJ1-5, with 8 bases matching TRBD1. This CDR3 is 15 amino acids long. Trimming at V came to 0 bases and at J to 7 bases, leaving 5 bases not matched to a gene. The V gene's germline CDR1 is LNHDA and CDR2 SQIVND (reference sequence). The CDR3 sequence: CASSIDGQGAQPQHF. DNA of the CDR3: TGTGCCAGTAGTATAGATGGCCAGGGGGCCCAGCCCCAGCATTTT.

V and J are TRBV7-7 and TRBJ2-3; 9 bases map to TRBD2. Germline-derived CDR1 and CDR2 are SSHAT and FNYEAQ (reference sequence). With 2 bases clipped from V and 5 bases from J, the junction kept 8 bases outside the gene matches. This CDR3 region has 16 residues. The CDR3 spells CASSLNRGGAGDTQYF. In DNA, the CDR3 is TGTGCCAGCAGCTTAAACCGCGGGGGGGCCGGAGATACGCAGTATTTT.

This clone was seen a handful of times. V and J are TRBV4-3 and TRBJ1-3, with D maybe TRBD1 (6 bases). CDR3 size: 15 residues. The germline CDR1 and CDR2 sequences are LGHNA and YSLEER. Trimming shortened V by 0 bases and J by 7 bases, and 13 bases separated the two germline ends. The CDR3 spells CASSQDRQGWNTIYF. In nucleotides, the CDR3 is TGCGCCAGCAGCCAAGATAGGCAGGGGTGGAACACCATATATTTT.

This clone showed up just a few times. The V gene is TRBV5-1, the J gene TRBJ1-1, with unresolved D. CDR1 and CDR2 (germline): SGHRS, YFSETQ. This CDR3 is 13 amino acids long. V was shortened by 4 bases and J by 0 bases, with 7 bases between the two germline ends. CDR3 coding DNA: TGCGCCAGCAGCCCGGGAGTGAACACTGAAGCTTTCTTT. This gives the protein CASSPGVNTEAFF.